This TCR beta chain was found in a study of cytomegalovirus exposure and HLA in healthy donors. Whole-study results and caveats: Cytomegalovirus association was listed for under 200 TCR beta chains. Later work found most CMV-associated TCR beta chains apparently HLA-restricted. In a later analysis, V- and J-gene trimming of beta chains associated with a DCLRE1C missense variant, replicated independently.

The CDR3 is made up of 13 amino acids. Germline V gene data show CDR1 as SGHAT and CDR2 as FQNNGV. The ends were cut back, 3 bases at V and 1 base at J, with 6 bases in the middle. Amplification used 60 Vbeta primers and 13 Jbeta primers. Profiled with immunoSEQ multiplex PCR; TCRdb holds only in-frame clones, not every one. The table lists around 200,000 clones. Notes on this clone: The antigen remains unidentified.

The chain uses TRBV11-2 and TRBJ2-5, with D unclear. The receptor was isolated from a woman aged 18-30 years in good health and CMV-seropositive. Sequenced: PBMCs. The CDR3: CASSFGLQETQYF. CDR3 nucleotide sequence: TGTGCCAGCAGCTTTGGCCTCCAAGAGACCCAGTACTTC.